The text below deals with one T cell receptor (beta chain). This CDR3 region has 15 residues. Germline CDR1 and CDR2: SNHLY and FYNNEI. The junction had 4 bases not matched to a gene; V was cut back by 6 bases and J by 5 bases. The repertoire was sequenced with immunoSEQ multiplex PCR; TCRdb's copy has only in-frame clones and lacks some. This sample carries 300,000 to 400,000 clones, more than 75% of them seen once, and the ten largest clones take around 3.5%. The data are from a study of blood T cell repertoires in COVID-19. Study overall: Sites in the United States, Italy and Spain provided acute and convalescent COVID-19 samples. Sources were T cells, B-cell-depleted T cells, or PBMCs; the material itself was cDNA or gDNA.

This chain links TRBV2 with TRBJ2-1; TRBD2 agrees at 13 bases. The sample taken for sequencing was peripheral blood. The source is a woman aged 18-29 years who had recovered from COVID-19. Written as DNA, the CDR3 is TGTGCCAGCAGGGATACTAGCGGGAGGGACAATGAGCAGTTCTTC. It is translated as CASRDTSGRDNEQFF.